This TCR beta chain was captured by sequencing in a study of blood T cells in healthy people across ages (dated by TCRdb to 2014 to 2015). Looking at the study overall: In model experiments, roughly one uniquely barcoded TCR beta cDNA molecule per two T cells was captured by template switching. The study measured age-related changes in TCR beta repertoire diversity using deep sequencing normalized with unique cDNA molecular identifiers. The donors were split into four age groups: young (average approximately 16 years), middle-aged (roughly 40), aged (approximately 59) and long-lived (about 82). To avoid experimental bias, donors of different ages were distributed randomly across sequencing lanes. The study analyzed two additional independent replicas of 1 million unique cDNA reads from the same blood draw for two donors, one aged 18 to 30 and one aged 80 or older. The full study reports these points: The percentage of naive T cells measured by flow cytometry correlated strongly with observed TCR beta diversity. Because donor CMV infection status was unknown, age-related changes in expanded clonotypes were potentially confounded. As age increased, observed TCR beta diversity per million T cells dropped in a roughly linear way, and a significant reduction was already evident by age about 36. Since profiling was done on bulk unsorted PBMCs, naive and antigen-experienced compartments could not be conclusively compared. Compared with the aged group, the long-lived group had more naive CD4+ T cells, fewer expanded clones and increased TCR diversity, a pattern suggesting age selection. Estimates of total diversity from one million sequenced T cells were regarded as lower bounds and underestimates.

The roughly 39 donors, aged roughly 6 to 95 years, were systemically healthy Caucasian individuals from Russia. Around 10 milliliters of peripheral blood were collected from each donor into EDTA-treated Vacutainer tubes. Ficoll-Paque density-gradient centrifugation was used to isolate PBMCs, with at least 6 million per sample. Trizol reagent was used to extract total RNA from PBMCs, with at least 5.5 micrograms per sample. For every donor, flow cytometry on a PBMC aliquot measured the percentage of naive CD45RAhigh/CD27high T cells. There are a few counts of this clonotype. Its antigen is unknown. Per-base quality was not reported, and no clone a single base away is much larger than it. The library was built by means of 5' RACE. Reads for this sample came from an Illumina HiSeq 2500. A second 7 to 11 cycle PCR used a sample-barcoded 5' primer and a J-beta primer mix. A template-switch 5' adaptor carrying 12 random nucleotides introduced a unique molecular identifier onto each TCR beta cDNA molecule. Each sample yielded at least 3 million CDR3-containing paired-end reads. All of the RNA was converted into first-strand cDNA using the Mint cDNA synthesis kit, with a TRBC-specific oligonucleotide serving as the primer. After uracil-DNA glycosylase treatment, a first 18-cycle PCR used universal primers M1SS and BC2_uni_R on all cDNA. In the authors' own workflow: For normalization, 1 million high-quality reads, each with a distinct molecular identifier, were randomly selected from each sample. Reads sharing molecular identifiers were discarded rather than binned into consensus sequences. MiTCR, with a Q25 quality threshold and the strictest error-elimination algorithm, was used for CDR3 identification, clonotype clustering and error correction. A nonparametric unseen species model using Euler transformation provided a lower-bound estimate of total TCR beta diversity. In TCRdb, the public reads were trimmed at Q25 with fastp and aligned with MiXCR, with productive beta chains retained. All rows with the same CDR3 protein become a single entry with the most common DNA and genes. These V and J calls originate from TCRdb's pipeline instead of the authors' own analysis. The sample includes some 1.5 million distinct CDR3 sequences, with under 30% observed a single time. The ten largest make up 7.7% of the sample.

V sheds 2 bases and J sheds 0 bases, leaving 7 bases between their ends. The CDR3 goes from the cysteine to the phenylalanine over 14 residues. Just CDR3 DNA is preserved here, 42 bases in frame from base 1. CDR1 and CDR2, looked up from the germline V gene (reference sequence), are DFQATT and SNEGSKA. The rearranged segments are TRBV20-1 and TRBJ1-4, with the D gene uncertain. The sequence was collected from a woman in her thirties in good health. What was sequenced was blood. The CDR3 region reads CSARKGSTNEKLFF. The DNA is TGCAGTGCTAGAAAGGGTTCAACTAATGAAAAACTGTTTTTT.